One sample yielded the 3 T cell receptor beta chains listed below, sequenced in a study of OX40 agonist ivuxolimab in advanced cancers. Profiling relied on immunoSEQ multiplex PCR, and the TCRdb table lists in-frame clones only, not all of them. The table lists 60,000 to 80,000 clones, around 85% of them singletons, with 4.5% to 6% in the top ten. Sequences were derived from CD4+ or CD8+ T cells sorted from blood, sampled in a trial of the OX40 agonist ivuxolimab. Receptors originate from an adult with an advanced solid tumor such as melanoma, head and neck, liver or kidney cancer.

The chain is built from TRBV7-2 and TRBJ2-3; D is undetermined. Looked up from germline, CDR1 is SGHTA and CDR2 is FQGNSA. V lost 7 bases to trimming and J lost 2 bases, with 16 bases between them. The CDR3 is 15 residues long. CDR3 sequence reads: CASTGFSVITDTQYF. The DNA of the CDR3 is TGTGCCAGCACCGGCTTTTCAGTTATCACAGATACGCAGTATTTT.

The CDR3 nucleotides read TGTGCCAGCAGCTTGGGCAGGGGTCTTCACACCGGGGAGCTGTTTTTT. This codes for CASSLGRGLHTGELFF. This chain joins TRBV5-4 and TRBJ2-2, with D maybe TRBD1 (6 bases). Looked up from germline, CDR1 is SGHNT and CDR2 is YYREEE (reference sequence). This CDR3 spans 16 amino acids. Trimming took 0 bases from V and 3 from J, leaving 12 bases between them.

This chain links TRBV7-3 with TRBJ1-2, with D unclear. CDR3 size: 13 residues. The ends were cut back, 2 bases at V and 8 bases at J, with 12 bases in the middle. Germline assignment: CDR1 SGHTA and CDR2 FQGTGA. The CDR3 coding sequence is TGTGCCAGCAGCTTAGAGGGTTCTGGAGGCTACACCTTC. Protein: CASSLEGSGGYTF.